The entry below gives a single T cell receptor (beta chain) sequence along with its context. Its cognate antigen is unknown. Using immunoSEQ multiplex PCR, the repertoire was profiled, and TCRdb retains in-frame clones only, with some absent. The sample lists tens of thousands of clones; 80% to 85% were seen once. This sample was taken from a study of OX40 agonist ivuxolimab in advanced cancers. On the study more broadly: At 0.01 to 10 mg/kg, ivuxolimab was administered intravenously to patients every 2 weeks. Cancers in dose escalation were hepatocellular, melanoma, renal cell and head and neck. Findings of the study overall: Researchers report that CD8+ T cells had, on average, more expanded clones than CD4+.

The CDR3 extends over 16 amino acids. Germline V gene lookup returns CDR1 MNHEY and CDR2 SMNVEV (reference sequence). V was cut by 5 bases and J by 7 bases, with 21 bases left in between. V usage is TRBV27 and J usage is TRBJ2-1; either TRBD1 or TRBD2 may fit D (5 bases each). Sequenced here: CD4+ or CD8+ T cells sorted from blood, sampled in a trial of the OX40 agonist ivuxolimab. This TCR derives from an adult with an advanced solid tumor such as melanoma, head and neck, liver or kidney cancer. The CDR3 is CASSALTGTWGNEQFF. The DNA of the CDR3 is TGTGCCAGCAGTGCCCTAACCGGGACCTGGGGGAATGAGCAGTTCTTC.